This T cell receptor (beta chain) was sequenced in a study of blood T cell repertoires in COVID-19. On the study more broadly: In each case, the material was cDNA or gDNA derived from T cells, B-cell-depleted T cells, or PBMCs.

V lost 6 bases and J lost 6, with 10 bases in between. Germline V gene data show CDR1 as SGHTA and CDR2 as FQGTGA. This CDR3 contains 12 residues. Per the original data handling: Estimated nucleated cell counts came from reference gene primer amplification. Sequenced by immunoSEQ multiplex PCR; TCRdb stores in-frame clones only, minus some. V, J and clone size derive from that table, while D and trimming were established from the DNA sequence. The sample lists 410,000 or so clones, about 91% occurring once. This sequence joins TRBV7-3 and TRBJ2-3, with unresolved D. The source of this sequence is a woman in her thirties or forties with COVID-19, enrolled during active disease. Sequencing was performed on peripheral blood. The DNA of the CDR3 is TGTGCCAGCAGTTCTCCGTCGGATACGCAGTATTTT. It yields the protein CASSSPSDTQYF. The variable domain in full, completed from reference TRBV7-3 and TRBJ2-3, reads GAGVSQTPSNKVTEKGKYVELRCDPISGHTALYWYRQSLGQGPEFLIYFQGTGAADDSGLPNDRFFAVRPEGSVSTLKIQRTERGDSAVYLCASSSPSDTQYFGPGTRLTVL.